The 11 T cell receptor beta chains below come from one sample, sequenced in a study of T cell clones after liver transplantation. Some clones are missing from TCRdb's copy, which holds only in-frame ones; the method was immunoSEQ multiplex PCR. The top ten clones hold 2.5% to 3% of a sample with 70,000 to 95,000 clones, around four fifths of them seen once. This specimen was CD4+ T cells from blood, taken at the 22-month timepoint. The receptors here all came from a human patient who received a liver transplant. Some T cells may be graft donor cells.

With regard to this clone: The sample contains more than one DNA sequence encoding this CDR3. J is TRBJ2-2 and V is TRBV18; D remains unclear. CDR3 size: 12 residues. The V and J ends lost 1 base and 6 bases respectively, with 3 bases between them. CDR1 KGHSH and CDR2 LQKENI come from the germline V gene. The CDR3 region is CASSPLAGELFF. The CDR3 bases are TGTGCCAGCTCACCACTCGCCGGGGAGCTGTTTTTT.

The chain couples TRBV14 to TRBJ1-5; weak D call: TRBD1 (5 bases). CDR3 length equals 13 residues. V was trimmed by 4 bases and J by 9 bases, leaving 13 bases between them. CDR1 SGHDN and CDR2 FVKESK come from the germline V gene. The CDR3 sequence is CASSLRRTSPQHF. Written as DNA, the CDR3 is TGTGCCAGCAGCCTTCGTAGGACATCGCCCCAGCATTTT. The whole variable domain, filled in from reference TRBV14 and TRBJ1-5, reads EAGVTQFPSHSVIEKGQTVTLRCDPISGHDNLYWYRRVMGKEIKFLLHFVKESKQDESGMPNNRFLAERTGGTYSTLKVQPAELEDSGVYFCASSLRRTSPQHFGDGTRLSIL.

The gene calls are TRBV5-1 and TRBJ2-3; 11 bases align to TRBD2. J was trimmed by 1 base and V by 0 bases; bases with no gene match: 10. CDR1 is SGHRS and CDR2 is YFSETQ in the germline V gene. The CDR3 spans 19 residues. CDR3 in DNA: TGCGCCAGCAGCTTGGCCGGGACTAGCGGCGGGAGAGGCACAGATACGCAGTATTTT. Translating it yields CASSLAGTSGGRGTDTQYF. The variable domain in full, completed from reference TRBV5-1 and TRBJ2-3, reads KAGVTQTPRYLIKTRGQQVTLSCSPISGHRSVSWYQQTPGQGLQFLFEYFSETQRNKGNFPGRFSGRQFSNSRSEMNVSTLELGDSALYLCASSLAGTSGGRGTDTQYFGPGTRLTVL.

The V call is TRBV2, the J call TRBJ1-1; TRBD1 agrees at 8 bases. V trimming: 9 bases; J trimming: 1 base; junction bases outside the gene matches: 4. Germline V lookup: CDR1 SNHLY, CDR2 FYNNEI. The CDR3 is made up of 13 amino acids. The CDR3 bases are TGTGCCAGTGGACAGGGCGGGAACACTGAAGCTTTCTTT. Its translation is CASGQGGNTEAFF.

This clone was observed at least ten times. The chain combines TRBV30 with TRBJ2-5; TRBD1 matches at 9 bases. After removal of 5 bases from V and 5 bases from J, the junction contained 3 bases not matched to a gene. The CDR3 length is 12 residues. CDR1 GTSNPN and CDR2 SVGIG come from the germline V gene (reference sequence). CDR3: CAWEQGAETQYF. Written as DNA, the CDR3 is TGTGCCTGGGAACAGGGGGCCGAGACCCAGTACTTC.

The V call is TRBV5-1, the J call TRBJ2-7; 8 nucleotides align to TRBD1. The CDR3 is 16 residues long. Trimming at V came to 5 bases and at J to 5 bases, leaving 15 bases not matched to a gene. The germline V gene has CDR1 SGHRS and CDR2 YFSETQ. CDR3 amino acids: CASRSKAGAGGNEQYF. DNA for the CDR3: TGCGCCAGCAGGTCAAAGGCGGGCGCAGGGGGCAACGAGCAGTACTTC.

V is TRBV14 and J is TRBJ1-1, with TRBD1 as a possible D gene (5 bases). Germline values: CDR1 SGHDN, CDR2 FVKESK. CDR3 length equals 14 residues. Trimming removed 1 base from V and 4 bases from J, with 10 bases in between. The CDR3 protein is CASSQAGYVTEAFF. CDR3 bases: TGTGCCAGCAGCCAAGCAGGGTATGTCACTGAAGCTTTCTTT.

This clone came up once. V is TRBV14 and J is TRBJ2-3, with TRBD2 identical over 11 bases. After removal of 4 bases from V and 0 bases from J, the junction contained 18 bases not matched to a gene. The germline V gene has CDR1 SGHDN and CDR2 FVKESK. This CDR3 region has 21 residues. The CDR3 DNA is TGTGCCAGCAGCCCCGGCCTCGGACGGCAGCTAGCGGGGGGAAGCACAGATACGCAGTATTTT. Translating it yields CASSPGLGRQLAGGSTDTQYF. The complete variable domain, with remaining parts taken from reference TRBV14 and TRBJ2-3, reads EAGVTQFPSHSVIEKGQTVTLRCDPISGHDNLYWYRRVMGKEIKFLLHFVKESKQDESGMPNNRFLAERTGGTYSTLKVQPAELEDSGVYFCASSPGLGRQLAGGSTDTQYFGPGTRLTVL.

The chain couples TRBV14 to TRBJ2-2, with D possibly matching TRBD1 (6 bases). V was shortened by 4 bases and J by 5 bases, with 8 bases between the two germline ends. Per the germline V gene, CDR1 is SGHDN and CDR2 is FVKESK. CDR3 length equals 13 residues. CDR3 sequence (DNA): TGTGCCAGCAGCCGGCAGGGGACCGGGGAGCTGTTTTTT. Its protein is CASSRQGTGELFF.

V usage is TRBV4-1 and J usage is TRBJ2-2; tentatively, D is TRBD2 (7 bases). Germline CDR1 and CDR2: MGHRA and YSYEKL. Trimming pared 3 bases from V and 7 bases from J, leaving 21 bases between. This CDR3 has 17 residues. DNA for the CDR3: TGCGCCAGCAGCCAGAGGGGGGGACAACAACCGAACGGGGAGCTGTTTTTT. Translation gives CASSQRGGQQPNGELFF.

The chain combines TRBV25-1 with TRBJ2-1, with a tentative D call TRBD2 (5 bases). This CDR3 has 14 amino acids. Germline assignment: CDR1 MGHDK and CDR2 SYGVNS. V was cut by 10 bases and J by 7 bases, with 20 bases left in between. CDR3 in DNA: TGTGCCAAACATTTCGAGGGAGAAATAAATGAGCAGTTCTTC. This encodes CAKHFEGEINEQFF.